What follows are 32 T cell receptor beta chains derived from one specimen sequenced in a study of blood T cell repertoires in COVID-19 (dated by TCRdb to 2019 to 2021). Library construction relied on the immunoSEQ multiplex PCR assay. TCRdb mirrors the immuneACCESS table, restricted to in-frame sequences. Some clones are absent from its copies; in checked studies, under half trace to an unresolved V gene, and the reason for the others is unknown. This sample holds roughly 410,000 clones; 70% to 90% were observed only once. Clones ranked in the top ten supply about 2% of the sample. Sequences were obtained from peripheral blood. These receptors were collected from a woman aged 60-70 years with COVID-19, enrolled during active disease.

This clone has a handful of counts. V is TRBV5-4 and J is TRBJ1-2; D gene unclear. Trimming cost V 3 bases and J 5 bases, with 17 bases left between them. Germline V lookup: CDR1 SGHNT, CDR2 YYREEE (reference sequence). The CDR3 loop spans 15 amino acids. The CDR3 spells CASSSLRTWIYGYTF. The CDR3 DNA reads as TGTGCCAGCAGCTCCCTGAGGACTTGGATTTATGGCTACACCTTC.

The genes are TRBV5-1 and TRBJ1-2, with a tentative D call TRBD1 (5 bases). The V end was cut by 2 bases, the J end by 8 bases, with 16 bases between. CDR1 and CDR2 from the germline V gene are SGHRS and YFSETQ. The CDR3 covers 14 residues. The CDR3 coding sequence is TGCGCCAGCAGCTTTCCGGGACTTTCAGGGGGCTACACCTTC. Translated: CASSFPGLSGGYTF.

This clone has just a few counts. The CDR3 DNA reads as TGTGCCAGCAGTGAACCTCCGGGAACCAGCAATCAGCCCCAGCATTTT. As protein: CASSEPPGTSNQPQHF. The V call is TRBV6-1, the J call TRBJ1-5; D remains ambiguous. Trimming removed 2 bases at V and 1 base at J, with 12 bases between. The CDR3 is 16 residues long. Germline V lookup: CDR1 MNHNS, CDR2 SASEGT.

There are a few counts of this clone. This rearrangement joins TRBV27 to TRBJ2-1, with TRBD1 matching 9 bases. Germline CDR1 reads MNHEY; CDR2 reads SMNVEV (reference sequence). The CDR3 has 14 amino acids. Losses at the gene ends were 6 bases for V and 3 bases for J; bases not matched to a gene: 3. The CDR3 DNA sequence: TGTGCCAGCAGGGGACAGGGCGTCTACAATGAGCAGTTCTTC. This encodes CASRGQGVYNEQFF.

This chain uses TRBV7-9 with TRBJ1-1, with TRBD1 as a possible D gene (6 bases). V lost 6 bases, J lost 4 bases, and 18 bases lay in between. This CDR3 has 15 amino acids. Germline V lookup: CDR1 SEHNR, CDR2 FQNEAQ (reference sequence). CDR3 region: CASSLGALQTTEAFF. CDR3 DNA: TGTGCCAGCAGTCTGGGGGCCTTACAAACCACTGAAGCTTTCTTT.

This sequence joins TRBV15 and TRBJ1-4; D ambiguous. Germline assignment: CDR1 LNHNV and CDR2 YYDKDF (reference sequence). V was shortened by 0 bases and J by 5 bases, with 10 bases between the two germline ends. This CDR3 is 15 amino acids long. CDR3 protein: CATSRDTDGNEKLFF. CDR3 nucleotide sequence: TGTGCCACCAGCAGAGATACAGATGGGAATGAAAAACTGTTTTTT.

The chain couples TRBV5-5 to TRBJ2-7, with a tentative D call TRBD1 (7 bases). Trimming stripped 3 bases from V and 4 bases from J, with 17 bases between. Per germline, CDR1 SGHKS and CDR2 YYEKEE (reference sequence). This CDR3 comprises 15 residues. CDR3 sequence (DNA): TGTGCCAGCAGCTGGGGGGACAGTATAACTTACGAGCAGTACTTC. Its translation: CASSWGDSITYEQYF. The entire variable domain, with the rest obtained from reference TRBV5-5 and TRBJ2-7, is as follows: DAGVTQSPTHLIKTRGQQVTLRCSPISGHKSVSWYQQVLGQGPQFIFQYYEKEERGRGNFPDRFSARQFPNYSSELNVNALLLGDSALYLCASSWGDSITYEQYFGPGTRLTVT.

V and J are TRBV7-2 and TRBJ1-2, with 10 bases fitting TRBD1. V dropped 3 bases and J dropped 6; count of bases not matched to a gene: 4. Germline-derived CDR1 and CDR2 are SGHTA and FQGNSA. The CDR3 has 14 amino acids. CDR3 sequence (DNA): TGTGCCAGCAGCTTCCGACAGGGGGCAAATGGCTACACCTTC. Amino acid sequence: CASSFRQGANGYTF.

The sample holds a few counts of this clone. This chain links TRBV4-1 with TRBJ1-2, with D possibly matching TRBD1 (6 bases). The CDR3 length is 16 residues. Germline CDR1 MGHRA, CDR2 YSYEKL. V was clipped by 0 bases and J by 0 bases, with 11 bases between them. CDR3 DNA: TGCGCCAGCAGCCAAGATTTAGGACAGCCTAACTATGGCTACACCTTC. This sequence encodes CASSQDLGQPNYGYTF.

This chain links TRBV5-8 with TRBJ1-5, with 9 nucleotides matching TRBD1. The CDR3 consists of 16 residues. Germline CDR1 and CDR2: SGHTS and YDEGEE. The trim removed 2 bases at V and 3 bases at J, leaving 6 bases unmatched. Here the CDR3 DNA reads TGTGCCAGCAGCTTCGGGACAGGGATAGACAATCAGCCCCAGCATTTT. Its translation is CASSFGTGIDNQPQHF.

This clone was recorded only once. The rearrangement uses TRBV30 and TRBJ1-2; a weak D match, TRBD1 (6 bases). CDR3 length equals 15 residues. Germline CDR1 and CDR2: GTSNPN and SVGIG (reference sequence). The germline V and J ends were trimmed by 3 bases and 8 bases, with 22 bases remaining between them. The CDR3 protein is CAWRPGQRVNVGYTF. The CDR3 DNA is TGTGCCTGGAGACCTGGACAGAGGGTTAATGTGGGCTACACCTTC.

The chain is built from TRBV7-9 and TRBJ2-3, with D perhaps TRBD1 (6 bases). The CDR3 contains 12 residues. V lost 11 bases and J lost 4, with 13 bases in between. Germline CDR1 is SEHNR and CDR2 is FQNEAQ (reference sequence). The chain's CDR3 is CAGGRDADTQYF. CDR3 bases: TGTGCCGGGGGCCGAGATGCAGATACGCAGTATTTT.

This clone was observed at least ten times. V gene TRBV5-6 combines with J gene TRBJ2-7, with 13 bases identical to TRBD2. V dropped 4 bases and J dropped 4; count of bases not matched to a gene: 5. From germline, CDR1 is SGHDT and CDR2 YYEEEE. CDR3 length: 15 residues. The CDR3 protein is CASSPGLAGQYEQYF. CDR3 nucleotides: TGTGCCAGCAGCCCGGGACTAGCGGGACAATACGAGCAGTACTTC.

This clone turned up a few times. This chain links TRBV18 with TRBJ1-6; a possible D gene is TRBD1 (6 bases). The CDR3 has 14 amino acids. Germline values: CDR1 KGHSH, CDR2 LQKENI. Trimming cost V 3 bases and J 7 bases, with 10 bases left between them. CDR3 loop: CASSPDRQNSPLHF. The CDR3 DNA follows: TGTGCCAGCTCACCGGACAGACAAAATTCACCCCTCCACTTT.

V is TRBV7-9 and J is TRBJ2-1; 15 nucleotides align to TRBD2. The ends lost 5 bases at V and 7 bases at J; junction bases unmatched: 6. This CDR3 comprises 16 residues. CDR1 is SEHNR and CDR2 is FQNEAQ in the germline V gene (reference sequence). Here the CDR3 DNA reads TGTGCCAGCAGCCCCGGACTAGCGGGGGGGAATAATGAGCAGTTCTTC. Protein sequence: CASSPGLAGGNNEQFF.

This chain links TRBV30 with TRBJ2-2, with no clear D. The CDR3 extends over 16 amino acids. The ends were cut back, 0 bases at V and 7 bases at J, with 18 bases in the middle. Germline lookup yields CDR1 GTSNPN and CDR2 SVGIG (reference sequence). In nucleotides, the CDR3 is TGTGCCTGGAGTGTACGGCGAAGGCGGCCGATCGGGGAGCTGTTTTTT. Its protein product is CAWSVRRRRPIGELFF.

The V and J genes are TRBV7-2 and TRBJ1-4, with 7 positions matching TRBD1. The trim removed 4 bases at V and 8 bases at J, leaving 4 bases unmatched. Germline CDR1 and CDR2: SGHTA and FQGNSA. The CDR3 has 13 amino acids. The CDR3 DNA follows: TGTGCCAGCAGCTCACTCAGGGGGGAAAAACTGTTTTTT. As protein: CASSSLRGEKLFF.

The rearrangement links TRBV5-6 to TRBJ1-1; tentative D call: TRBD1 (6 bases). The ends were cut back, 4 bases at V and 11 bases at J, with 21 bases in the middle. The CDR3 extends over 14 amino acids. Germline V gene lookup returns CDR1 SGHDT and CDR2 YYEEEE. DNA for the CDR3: TGTGCCAGCAGCCTAACAAACAGGGCTGCGAGGGCTTTCTTT. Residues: CASSLTNRAARAFF.

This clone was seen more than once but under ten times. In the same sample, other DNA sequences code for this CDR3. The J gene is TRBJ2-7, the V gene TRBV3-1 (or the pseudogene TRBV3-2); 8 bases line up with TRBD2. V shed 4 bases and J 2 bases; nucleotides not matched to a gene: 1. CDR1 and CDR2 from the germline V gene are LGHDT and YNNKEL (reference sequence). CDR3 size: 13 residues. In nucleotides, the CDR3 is TGTGCCAGCAGCCTAGCGGGGACCTACGAGCAGTACTTC. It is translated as CASSLAGTYEQYF.

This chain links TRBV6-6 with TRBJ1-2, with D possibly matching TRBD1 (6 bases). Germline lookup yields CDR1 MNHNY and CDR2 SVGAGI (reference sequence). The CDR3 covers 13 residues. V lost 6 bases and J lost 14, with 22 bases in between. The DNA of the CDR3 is TGTGCCAGCAGACCCCGCGAACAGGGTTTGATGACCTTC. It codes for CASRPREQGLMTF.

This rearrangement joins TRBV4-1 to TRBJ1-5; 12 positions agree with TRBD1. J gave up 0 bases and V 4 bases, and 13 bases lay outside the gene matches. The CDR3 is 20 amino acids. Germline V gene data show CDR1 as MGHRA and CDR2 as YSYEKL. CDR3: CASSPSPGQGAKYSNQPQHF. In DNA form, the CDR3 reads TGCGCCAGCAGCCCTTCACCGGGACAGGGGGCGAAATATAGCAATCAGCCCCAGCATTTT.

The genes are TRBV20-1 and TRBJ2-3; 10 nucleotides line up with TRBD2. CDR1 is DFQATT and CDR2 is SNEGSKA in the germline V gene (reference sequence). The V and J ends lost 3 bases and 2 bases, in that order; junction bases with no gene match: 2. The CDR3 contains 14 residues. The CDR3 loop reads CSASLAGDTDTQYF. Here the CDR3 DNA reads TGCAGTGCTAGTCTAGCGGGAGACACAGATACGCAGTATTTT.

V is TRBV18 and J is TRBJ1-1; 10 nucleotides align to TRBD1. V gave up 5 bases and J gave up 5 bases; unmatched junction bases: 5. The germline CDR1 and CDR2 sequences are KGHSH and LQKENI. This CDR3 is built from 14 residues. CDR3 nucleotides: TGTGCCAGCTCAATCGGGGACAGGGGAACTGAAGCTTTCTTT. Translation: CASSIGDRGTEAFF. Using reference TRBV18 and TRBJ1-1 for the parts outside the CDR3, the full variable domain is NAGVMQNPRHLVRRRGQEARLRCSPMKGHSHVYWYRQLPEEGLKFMVYLQKENIIDESGMPKERFSAEFPKEGPSILRIQQVVRGDSAAYFCASSIGDRGTEAFFGQGTRLTVV.

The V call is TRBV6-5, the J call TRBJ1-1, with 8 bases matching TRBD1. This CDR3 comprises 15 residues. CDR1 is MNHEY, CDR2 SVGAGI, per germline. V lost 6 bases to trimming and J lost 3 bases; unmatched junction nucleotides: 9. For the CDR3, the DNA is TGTGCCAGCAGCTATTTCCAGGGGGCTGACACTGAAGCTTTCTTT. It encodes CASSYFQGADTEAFF.

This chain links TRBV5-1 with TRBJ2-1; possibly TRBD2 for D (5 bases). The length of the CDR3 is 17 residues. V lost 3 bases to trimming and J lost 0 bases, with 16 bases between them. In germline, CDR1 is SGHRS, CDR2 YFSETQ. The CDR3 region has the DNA TGCGCCAGCAGCTCCCTAACAGCGGAGAGCTCCTACAATGAGCAGTTCTTC. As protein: CASSSLTAESSYNEQFF.

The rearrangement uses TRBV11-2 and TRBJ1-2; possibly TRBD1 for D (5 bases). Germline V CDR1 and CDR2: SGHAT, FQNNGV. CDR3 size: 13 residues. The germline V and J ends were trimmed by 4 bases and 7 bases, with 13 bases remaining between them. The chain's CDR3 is CASSSSGFSGYTF. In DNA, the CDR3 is TGTGCCAGCAGCTCTTCAGGGTTCTCTGGCTACACCTTC.

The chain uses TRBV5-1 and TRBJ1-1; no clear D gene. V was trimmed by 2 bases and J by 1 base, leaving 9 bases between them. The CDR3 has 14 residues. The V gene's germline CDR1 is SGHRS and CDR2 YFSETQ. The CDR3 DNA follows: TGCGCCAGCAGCTTAGAGGGCCCGAACACTGAAGCTTTCTTT. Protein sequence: CASSLEGPNTEAFF.

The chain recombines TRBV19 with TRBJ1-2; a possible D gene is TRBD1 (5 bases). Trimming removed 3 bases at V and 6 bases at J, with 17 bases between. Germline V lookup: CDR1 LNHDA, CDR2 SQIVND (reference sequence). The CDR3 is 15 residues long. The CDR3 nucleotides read TGTGCCAGTAGTATTTCAGGGCCCGGTGTGGATGGCTACACCTTC. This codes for CASSISGPGVDGYTF. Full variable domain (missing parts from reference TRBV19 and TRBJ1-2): DGGITQSPKYLFRKEGQNVTLSCEQNLNHDAMYWYRQDPGQGLRLIYYSQIVNDFQKGDIAEGYSVSREKKESFPLTVTSAQKNPTAFYLCASSISGPGVDGYTFGSGTRLTVV.

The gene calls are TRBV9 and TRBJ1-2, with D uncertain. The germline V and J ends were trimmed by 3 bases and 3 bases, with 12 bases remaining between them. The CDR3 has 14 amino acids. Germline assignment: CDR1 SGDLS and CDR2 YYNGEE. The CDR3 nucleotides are TGTGCCAGCAGCGGCCTCACGGGGTACTATGGCTACACCTTC. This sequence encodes CASSGLTGYYGYTF.

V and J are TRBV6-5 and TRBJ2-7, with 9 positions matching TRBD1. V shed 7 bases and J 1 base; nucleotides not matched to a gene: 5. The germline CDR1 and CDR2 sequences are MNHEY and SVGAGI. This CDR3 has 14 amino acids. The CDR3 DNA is TGTGCCAGCACCGGACAGGGGACATCCTACGAGCAGTACTTC. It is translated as CASTGQGTSYEQYF.

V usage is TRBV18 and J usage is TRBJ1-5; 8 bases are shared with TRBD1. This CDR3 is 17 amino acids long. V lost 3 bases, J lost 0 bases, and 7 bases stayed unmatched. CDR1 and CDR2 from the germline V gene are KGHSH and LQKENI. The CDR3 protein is CASSPGTGAYSNQPQHF. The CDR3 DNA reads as TGTGCCAGCTCACCCGGGACAGGAGCCTATAGCAATCAGCCCCAGCATTTT.

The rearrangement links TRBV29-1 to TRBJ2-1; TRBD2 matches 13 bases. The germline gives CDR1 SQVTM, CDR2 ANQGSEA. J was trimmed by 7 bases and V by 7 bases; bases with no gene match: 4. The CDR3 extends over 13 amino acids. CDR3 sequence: CSGGTSGANEQFF. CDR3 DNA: TGCAGCGGGGGGACTAGCGGGGCAAATGAGCAGTTCTTC.